The present T cell receptor beta chain was sequenced within a study of blood T cell repertoires in COVID-19. In the study overall: T cells, B-cell-depleted T cells, or PBMCs provided the cDNA or gDNA that served as material.

Germline V gene sequence: CDR1 LNHDA, CDR2 SQIVND (reference sequence). Between the trimmed V and J ends, which lost 2 bases and 2 bases, there was a span of 12 bases. The CDR3 has 15 residues. In the source study's methods: Estimation of nucleated cell counts relied on the amplification of reference gene primers. This table comes from immunoSEQ multiplex PCR, and its TCRdb copy is limited to in-frame clones, with some not included. The DNA was the basis for D and trimming; V, J and clone size are from that table. The sample lists 250,000 to 350,000 clones, 70% to 85% occurring once. During active infection, Seattle patients enrolled and were then monitored through disease.

The specimen sequenced was peripheral blood. The source of this sequence is a human donor with COVID-19, enrolled during active disease. The donor label of this sample is uncertain. This sequence joins TRBV19 and TRBJ1-2, with a possible D match to TRBD1 (5 bases). CDR3 residues: CASSIRRANNYGYTF. In DNA form, the CDR3 reads TGTGCCAGTAGTATACGCAGGGCTAACAACTATGGCTACACCTTC.